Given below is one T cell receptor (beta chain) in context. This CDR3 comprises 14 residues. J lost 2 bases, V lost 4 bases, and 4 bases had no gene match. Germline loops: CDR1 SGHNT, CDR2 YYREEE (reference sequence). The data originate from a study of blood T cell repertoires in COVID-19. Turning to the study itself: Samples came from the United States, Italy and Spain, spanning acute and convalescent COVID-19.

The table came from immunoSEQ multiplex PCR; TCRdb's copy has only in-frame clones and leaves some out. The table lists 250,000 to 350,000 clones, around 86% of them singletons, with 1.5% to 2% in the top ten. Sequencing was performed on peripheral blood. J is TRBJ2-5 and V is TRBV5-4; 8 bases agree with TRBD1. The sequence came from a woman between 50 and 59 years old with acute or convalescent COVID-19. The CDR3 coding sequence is TGTGCCAGCAGCCCAGGGACAGGTCAAGAGACCCAGTACTTC. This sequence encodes CASSPGTGQETQYF.